The 17 T cell receptor beta chains listed next were all sequenced from one sample in a study of glioma-infiltrating T cells. TCR alpha and beta CDR3 regions were amplified from RNA using iRepertoire nested multiplex PCR. One entry per CDR3 protein, called by TCRdb with MiXCR from the multiplex PCR reads. The table has 3,000 to 4,000 distinct CDR3 sequences, around 15% seen once; the top ten hold over 45%. The sequencing sample was made of glioma tissue, nonneoplastic brain tissue, or PBMCs (not recorded which). The receptor set was obtained from a human donor with low-grade glioma or glioblastoma, undergoing nonglioma brain surgery, or in good health (not recorded which).

This clonotype was seen repeatedly, ten times or more. The V gene is TRBV7-2, the J gene TRBJ1-4; D might be TRBD1 (5 bases). Per germline, CDR1 SGHTA and CDR2 FQGNSA. The CDR3 runs 16 residues. Trimming stripped 5 bases from V and 4 bases from J, with 17 bases between. The CDR3 DNA follows: TGTGCCAGCAGCCCGGGGCGGTGGGCCGTTAATGAAAAACTGTTTTTT. It specifies CASSPGRWAVNEKLFF.

By frequency in the sample, this clonotype is large (0.1 to 1%). The chain couples TRBV27 to TRBJ1-1; unclear D gene. The CDR3 is 13 residues long. The V end was cut by 6 bases, the J end by 0 bases, with 8 bases between. Per germline, CDR1 MNHEY and CDR2 SMNVEV (reference sequence). CDR3 in amino acids: CASRNDLNTEAFF. DNA of the CDR3: TGTGCCAGCAGAAACGACCTGAACACTGAAGCTTTCTTT.

This clonotype is medium-sized. This rearrangement joins TRBV27 to TRBJ2-2, with 7 bases fitting TRBD2. The V gene's germline CDR1 is MNHEY and CDR2 SMNVEV (reference sequence). This CDR3 is 20 amino acids long. V dropped 3 bases and J dropped 0; count of bases not matched to a gene: 16. CDR3 sequence: CASSFLRSGGLGTNTGELFF. The CDR3 coding sequence is TGTGCCAGCAGTTTTTTGCGGTCGGGGGGTTTGGGGACGAACACCGGGGAGCTGTTTTTT.

The chain employs TRBV6-2 or TRBV6-3 and TRBJ1-5; no clear D. The CDR3 contains 17 residues. V shed 7 bases and J shed 5 bases, with 24 bases lying between them. CDR1 and CDR2 (germline): MNHEY, SVGEGT. DNA of the CDR3: TGTGCCAGCACGCACAAGGTGGGGATCCCCTCGTATCAGCCCCAGCATTTT. It yields the protein CASTHKVGIPSYQPQHF.

This clonotype is labeled medium-sized. V gene TRBV18 combines with J gene TRBJ1-1; tentatively, D is TRBD1 (5 bases). CDR1 is KGHSH, CDR2 LQKENI, per germline. V was shortened by 1 base and J by 3 bases, with 9 bases between the two germline ends. The CDR3 length is 14 residues. The DNA for the CDR3 is TGTGCCAGCTCACCACAGGTGGGGGACACTGAAGCTTTCTTT. Translated, it gives CASSPQVGDTEAFF. The entire variable domain, with the rest obtained from reference TRBV18 and TRBJ1-1, is as follows: NAGVMQNPRHLVRRRGQEARLRCSPMKGHSHVYWYRQLPEEGLKFMVYLQKENIIDESGMPKERFSAEFPKEGPSILRIQQVVRGDSAAYFCASSPQVGDTEAFFGQGTRLTVV.

This clonotype rates as medium-sized. V usage is TRBV7-9 and J usage is TRBJ1-2; a weak D match, TRBD1 (6 bases). CDR3 length: 14 residues. The V end was cut by 3 bases, the J end by 6 bases, with 14 bases between. The germline V gene has CDR1 SEHNR and CDR2 FQNEAQ (reference sequence). CDR3 sequence: CASSFEAPGDGYTF. DNA of the CDR3: TGTGCCAGCAGCTTCGAGGCTCCAGGGGATGGCTACACCTTC.

This clonotype is medium-sized (0.01 to 0.1%). The V gene is TRBV6-6, the J gene TRBJ2-1; D may match TRBD1 or TRBD2 (5 bases each). The CDR3 consists of 16 residues. Deletions cut 0 bases from V and 0 bases from J, with 9 bases between. Germline CDR1 MNHNY, CDR2 SVGAGI (reference sequence). CDR3 nucleotides: TGTGCCAGCAGTTACTCGGGGGAGAGCTCCTACAATGAGCAGTTCTTC. It encodes CASSYSGESSYNEQFF.

Turning to this clonotype: A much bigger clone sits one base away, suggesting this may be a read error. The V and J genes are TRBV7-9 and TRBJ1-4, with D possibly being TRBD1 (5 bases). This CDR3 comprises 15 residues. Germline loops: CDR1 SEHNR, CDR2 FQNEAQ (reference sequence). The CDR3 bases are TGTGCCAGCAGCTTCCCGCCCGGGGCTGGGGAAAAACTGGTTTTT. Translation: CASSFPPGAGEKLVF.

This clonotype is labeled medium-sized (0.01 to 0.1%). The chain carries TRBV20-1 and TRBJ2-3; perhaps TRBD2 as D (5 bases). The CDR3 length is 13 residues. Germline values: CDR1 DFQATT, CDR2 SNEGSKA (reference sequence). V shed 3 bases and J shed 0 bases, with 7 bases lying between them. This CDR3 is CSARDSSTDTQYF. CDR3 in DNA: TGCAGTGCTAGGGACTCCAGCACAGATACGCAGTATTTT.

This clonotype was seen a few times. V and J are TRBV5-4 and TRBJ2-1; TRBD2 matches 10 bases. After removal of 0 bases from V and 4 bases from J, the junction contained 7 bases not matched to a gene. Germline assignment: CDR1 SGHNT and CDR2 YYREEE (reference sequence). This CDR3 has 17 residues. The CDR3 loop is CASSLGPLAGVYNEQFF. CDR3 nucleotides: TGTGCCAGCAGCTTGGGGCCTCTAGCGGGGGTTTACAATGAGCAGTTCTTC.

There are many counts of this clonotype. The chain has TRBV6-1 and TRBJ2-7, with a possible D match to TRBD2 (6 bases). The V gene's germline CDR1 is MNHNS and CDR2 SASEGT. The CDR3 is 11 amino acids. The ends were cut back, 10 bases at V and 7 bases at J, with 14 bases in the middle. CDR3: CATSAAGEQYV. The CDR3 DNA follows: TGTGCCACCTCCGCCGCGGGGGAGCAGTACGTC.

With respect to this clonotype: A clone one base away is much larger, so this may be a read error. This chain uses TRBV7-2 with TRBJ1-3, with D possibly matching TRBD1 (6 bases). Germline assignment: CDR1 SGHTA and CDR2 FQGNSA. The CDR3 consists of 15 residues. Here the CDR3 DNA reads TGTGCCAGCAGCGACCAAACAGGGATTGGAAACACCACATATTTT. Its translation is CASSDQTGIGNTTYF.

This clonotype came up many times. The chain links TRBV5-4 to TRBJ2-3, with 9 bases lining up with TRBD2. The CDR3 sequence is 16 residues long. Germline V gene data show CDR1 as SGHNT and CDR2 as YYREEE (reference sequence). After removal of 5 bases from V and 6 bases from J, the junction contained 13 bases not matched to a gene. CDR3 residues: CASSISGGGDVDTQYF. CDR3 coding DNA: TGTGCCAGCAGTATTAGCGGGGGAGGTGATGTGGATACGCAGTATTTT.

This clonotype was seen at least ten times. J is TRBJ1-5 and V is TRBV19; 8 nucleotides line up with TRBD1. CDR1 LNHDA and CDR2 SQIVND come from the germline V gene (reference sequence). V lost 3 bases, J lost 6 bases, and 13 bases stayed unmatched. The CDR3 covers 17 residues. The CDR3 here is CASSIQAGGASGQPQHF. CDR3 DNA sequence: TGTGCCAGTAGTATCCAGGCAGGGGGCGCCTCAGGTCAGCCCCAGCATTTT.

This clonotype has just a few counts. This chain links TRBV11-3 with TRBJ1-6; D is ambiguous. CDR1 and CDR2 (germline): SGHNT, YENEEA. The CDR3 is 15 residues long. V gave up 5 bases and J gave up 11 bases, with 19 bases separating them. The CDR3 sequence is CASSRKLGLPTPLHF. CDR3 sequence (DNA): TGTGCCAGCAGCCGGAAACTCGGACTCCCCACACCCCTCCACTTT.

Notes on this clonotype: One end of the junction does not line up with germline, which may come from a read error. V is TRBV6-1 and J is TRBJ1-6; D call uncertain. This CDR3 region has 12 residues. Germline CDR1 is MNHNS and CDR2 is SASEGT. CDR3 amino acids: CASSGVDSPPHF. The CDR3 bases are TGCGCCAGCAGTGGCGTTGATTCACCCCCCCACTTT.

This clonotype was counted only a few times. CDR3 loop: CASSQELTNLEPGQGSGYTF. The CDR3, as DNA: TGCGCCAGCAGCCAAGAACTCACAAACCTAGAACCGGGACAGGGAAGCGGCTACACCTTC. This sequence joins TRBV4-1 and TRBJ1-2; 9 bases map to TRBD1. CDR1 and CDR2 from the germline V gene are MGHRA and YSYEKL. CDR3 size: 20 residues. V shed 0 bases and J 8 bases; nucleotides not matched to a gene: 22.